The 10 T cell receptor beta chains listed next were all sequenced from one sample in a study of blood T cell repertoires in COVID-19. Method: immunoSEQ multiplex PCR; TCRdb's copy keeps in-frame clones and lacks some. Among about 100,000 clones, 85% were seen once, and the ten largest hold about 13%. Sequenced material: peripheral blood. The receptors shown here come from a human donor in a cohort sampled during active COVID-19.

The chain has TRBV6-5 and TRBJ1-6, with 11 bases identical to TRBD1. With V trimmed by 2 bases and J by 7 bases, 1 base remained unmatched. The CDR3 extends over 15 amino acids. Germline CDR1 MNHEY, CDR2 SVGAGI. The CDR3 DNA is TGTGCCAGCAGTTACAGGGACAGGGGGAATTCACCCCTCCACTTT. Amino acids: CASSYRDRGNSPLHF.

The J gene is TRBJ1-6, the V gene TRBV19; a weak D match, TRBD1 (5 bases). Germline CDR1 and CDR2: LNHDA and SQIVND (reference sequence). The CDR3 covers 14 residues. Trimming took off 5 bases at V and 13 bases at J, with 18 bases between the two ends. The CDR3 reads CASSPPGRGIPLHF. The CDR3 region has the DNA TGTGCCAGTAGTCCCCCCGGGAGGGGTATCCCCCTCCACTTT.

This rearrangement joins TRBV7-2 to TRBJ2-7; TRBD2 matches 9 bases. This CDR3 contains 16 residues. Looked up from germline, CDR1 is SGHTA and CDR2 is FQGNSA. V trimming: 5 bases; J trimming: 0 bases; junction bases outside the gene matches: 8. The CDR3, as DNA: TGTGCCAGCAGCCGGACTAGCGCCGCTAGCTCCTACGAGCAGTACTTC. Its translation: CASSRTSAASSYEQYF. Supplemented by reference TRBV7-2 and TRBJ2-7, the full variable domain reads GAGVSQSPSNKVTEKGKDVELRCDPISGHTALYWYRQSLGQGLEFLIYFQGNSAPDKSGLPSDRFSAERTGGSVSTLTIQRTQQEDSAVYLCASSRTSAASSYEQYFGPGTRLTVT.

This clone was seen a single time. The chain uses TRBV7-2 and TRBJ2-3; 9 bases match TRBD2. V lost 2 bases to trimming and J lost 0 bases; unmatched junction nucleotides: 12. CDR1 is SGHTA and CDR2 is FQGNSA in the germline V gene. CDR3 length: 19 residues. Here the CDR3 reads CASSLRTGLAYPSTDTQYF. CDR3 in DNA: TGTGCCAGCAGCTTAAGAACGGGACTAGCATATCCTAGCACAGATACGCAGTATTTT.

The gene calls are TRBV21-1 and TRBJ2-7; the DNA was not used to check the table's D call, TRBD2. TRBV21-1 is noted as a pseudogene. The CDR3 totals 11 residues. In DNA form, the CDR3 reads TGTGCCAGCAGCAATCGGTACGAGCAGTACTTC. It specifies CASSNRYEQYF.

The rearrangement joins TRBV15 to TRBJ1-2; a weak D match, TRBD1 (5 bases). Trimming took off 5 bases at V and 8 bases at J, with 21 bases between the two ends. Germline CDR1 and CDR2: LNHNV and YYDKDF (reference sequence). The CDR3 spans 15 residues. The CDR3 here is CATSSTHDRMKGYTF. The CDR3 DNA sequence: TGTGCCACCAGCTCCACCCACGACAGAATGAAGGGCTACACCTTC. The complete variable domain, with remaining parts taken from reference TRBV15 and TRBJ1-2, reads DAMVIQNPRYQVTQFGKPVTLSCSQTLNHNVMYWYQQKSSQAPKLLFHYYDKDFNNEADTPDNFQSRRPNTSFCFLDIRSPGLGDTAMYLCATSSTHDRMKGYTFGSGTRLTVV.

The chain carries TRBV5-1 and TRBJ2-3, with D uncertain. The CDR3 has 15 residues. Trimming took 0 bases from V and 4 from J, leaving 12 bases between them. CDR1 and CDR2 (germline): SGHRS, YFSETQ. The DNA for the CDR3 is TGCGCCAGCAGCTTGGGCACTCCCCGCGCAGATACGCAGTATTTT. As protein: CASSLGTPRADTQYF.

The J gene is TRBJ2-1, the V gene TRBV10-1; D is undetermined. V shed 2 bases and J shed 9 bases, with 5 bases lying between them. Germline V gene data show CDR1 as WNHNN and CDR2 as SYGVQD (reference sequence). This CDR3 spans 11 amino acids. The CDR3 coding sequence is TGCGCCAGCAGTGAGCGAGGTGAGCAGTTCTTC. Translation: CASSERGEQFF.

The chain joins TRBV2 to TRBJ2-5; D is unresolved. V was pared by 4 bases and J by 5 bases, with 5 bases between. Looked up from germline, CDR1 is SNHLY and CDR2 is FYNNEI. The CDR3 loop spans 11 amino acids. As DNA, the CDR3 is TGTGCCAGCAGTGTCGGGGAGACCCAGTACTTC. Protein product: CASSVGETQYF.

The rearrangement uses TRBV20-1 and TRBJ1-6; D is unresolved. There are 11 residues in the CDR3. V was shortened by 3 bases and J by 14 bases, with 11 bases between the two germline ends. Per germline, CDR1 DFQATT and CDR2 SNEGSKA (reference sequence). CDR3 bases: TGCAGTGCTAGTTGGTTCGCGGCCCTCCACTTT. This gives the protein CSASWFAALHF.